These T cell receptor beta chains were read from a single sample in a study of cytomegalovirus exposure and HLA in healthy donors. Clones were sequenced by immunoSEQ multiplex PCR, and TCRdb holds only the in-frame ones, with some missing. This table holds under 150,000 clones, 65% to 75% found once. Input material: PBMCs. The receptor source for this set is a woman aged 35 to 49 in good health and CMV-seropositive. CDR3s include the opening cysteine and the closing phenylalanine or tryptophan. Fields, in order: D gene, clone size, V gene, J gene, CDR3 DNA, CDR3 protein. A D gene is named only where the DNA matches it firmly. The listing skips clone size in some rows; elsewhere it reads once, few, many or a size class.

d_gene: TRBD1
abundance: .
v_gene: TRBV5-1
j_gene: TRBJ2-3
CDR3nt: TGCGCCAGCAGCTTAGGGACAGGGACCACAGATACGCAGTATTTT
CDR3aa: CASSLGTGTTDTQYF

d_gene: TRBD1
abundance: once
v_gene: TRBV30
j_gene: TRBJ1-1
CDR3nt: TGTGCCTGGGATCCGGGACAGGGGTCTTTTAACACTGAAGCTTTCTTT
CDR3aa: CAWDPGQGSFNTEAFF

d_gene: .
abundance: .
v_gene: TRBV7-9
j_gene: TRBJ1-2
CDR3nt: TGTGCCAGCAGCGGAACAGGGACCTATGGCTACACCTTC
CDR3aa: CASSGTGTYGYTF

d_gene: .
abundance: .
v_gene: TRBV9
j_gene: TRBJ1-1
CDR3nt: TGTGCCAGCAGCCCCCGGGGTAGGGTTCGGAACACTGAAGCTTTCTTT
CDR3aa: CASSPRGRVRNTEAFF

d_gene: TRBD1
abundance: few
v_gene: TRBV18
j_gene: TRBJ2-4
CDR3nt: TGTGCCAGCTCACCCGGACAGGGAAAAACTAACATTCAGTACTTC
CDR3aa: CASSPGQGKTNIQYF

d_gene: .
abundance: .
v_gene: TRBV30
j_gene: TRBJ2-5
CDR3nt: TGTGCCTGGAGTGTCGGCCTCAGGGTCACTCAAGAGACCCAGTACTTC
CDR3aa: CAWSVGLRVTQETQYF

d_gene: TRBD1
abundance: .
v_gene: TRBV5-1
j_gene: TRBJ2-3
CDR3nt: TGCGCCAGCAGCTCAGGACAGGGGATTTTCACAGATACGCAGTATTTT
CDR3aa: CASSSGQGIFTDTQYF

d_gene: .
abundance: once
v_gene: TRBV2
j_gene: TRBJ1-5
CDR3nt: TGTGCCAGCAGCACAGGGTTCAATCAGCCCCAGCATTTT
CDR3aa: CASSTGFNQPQHF

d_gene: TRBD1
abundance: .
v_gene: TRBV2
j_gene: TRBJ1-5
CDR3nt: TGTGCCAGCAGTGAAGCGGGACAGCCGCAGCCCCAGCATTTT
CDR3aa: CASSEAGQPQPQHF

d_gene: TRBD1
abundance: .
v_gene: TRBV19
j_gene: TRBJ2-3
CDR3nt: TGTGCCAGTAGTAAATGGACAGGGGGTAGCACAGATACGCAGTATTTT
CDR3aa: CASSKWTGGSTDTQYF

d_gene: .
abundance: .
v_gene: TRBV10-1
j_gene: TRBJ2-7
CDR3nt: TGCGCCAGCGTGCGGCATAGCCCCTCCTACGAGCAGTACTTC
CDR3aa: CASVRHSPSYEQYF

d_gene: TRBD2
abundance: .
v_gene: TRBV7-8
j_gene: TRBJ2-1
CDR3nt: TGTGCCAGCAGACAGACTAGCGGGATTCCAAATGAGCAGTTCTTC
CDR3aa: CASRQTSGIPNEQFF

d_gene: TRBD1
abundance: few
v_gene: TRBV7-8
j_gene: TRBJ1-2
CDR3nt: TGTGCCAGCAGCCCGGCACTATACAGGGGGCGCAAGACTAACTATGGCTACACCTTC
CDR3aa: CASSPALYRGRKTNYGYTF

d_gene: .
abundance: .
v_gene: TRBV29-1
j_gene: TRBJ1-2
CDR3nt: TGCAGCGGCGGGGGGACCACCTACACCTTC
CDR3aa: CSGGGTTYTF

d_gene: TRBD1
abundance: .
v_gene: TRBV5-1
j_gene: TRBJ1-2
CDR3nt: TGCGCCAGCAGCTTGGCCGGAGGGGGCGACTATGGCTACACCTTC
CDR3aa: CASSLAGGGDYGYTF

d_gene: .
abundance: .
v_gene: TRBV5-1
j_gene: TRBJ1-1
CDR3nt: TGCGCCAGCACCGTAAGCGGCGGAAACACTGAAGCTTTCTTT
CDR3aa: CASTVSGGNTEAFF

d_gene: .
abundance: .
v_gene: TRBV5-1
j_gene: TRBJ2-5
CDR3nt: TGCGCCAGCAGCTTGACAGGGTTCGGAGAGACCCAGTACTTC
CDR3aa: CASSLTGFGETQYF

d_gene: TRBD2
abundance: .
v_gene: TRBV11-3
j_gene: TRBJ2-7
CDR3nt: TGTGCCAGCAGTCCAGCGGGGCTAGTTATGGGCAGGTACGAGCAGTACTTC
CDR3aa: CASSPAGLVMGRYEQYF

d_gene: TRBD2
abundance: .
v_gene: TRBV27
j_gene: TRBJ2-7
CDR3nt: TGTGCCACCTCAAAGTGGGAGGGATCCTACGAGCAGTACTTC
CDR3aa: CATSKWEGSYEQYF

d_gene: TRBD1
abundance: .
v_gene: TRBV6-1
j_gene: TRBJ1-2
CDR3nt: TGTGCCAGCAGTGATCCGGGACAGTCCTACTATGGCTACACCTTC
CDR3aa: CASSDPGQSYYGYTF